This passage covers 9 T cell receptor beta chains from one sample sequenced in a study of post-analysis software for immune sequencing data. Study outcomes and limitations: Five or six TRBV segments were significantly more frequent in patients than in controls. TRBV5-6, TRBV5-1 and TRBV20-1 were among these segments.

Their specific antigens are unknown. Tagging with unique molecular identifiers was a feature of the TCR beta cDNA libraries. One entry per CDR3 protein results from TCRdb running MiXCR on the PCR reads. The sample shows a few hundred thousand distinct CDR3 sequences, 36% of them seen only once. Sequenced sample: blood. The receptors derive from a girl aged 5 to 17 with multiple sclerosis.

The chain joins TRBV10-3 to TRBJ2-7; no reliable D call. The CDR3 extends over 10 amino acids. CDR1 ENHRY and CDR2 SYGVKD come from the germline V gene. The V gene lost 10 bases and the J gene lost 2 bases, with 6 bases spanning the gap. CDR3 region: CASGTYEQYF. CDR3 coding DNA: TGTGCCAGCGGCACCTACGAGCAGTACTTC.

This clonotype has ten or more counts. The V and J genes are TRBV6-5 and TRBJ1-2; D call uncertain. The V and J ends lost 4 bases and 5 bases respectively, with 8 bases between them. CDR3 length: 12 residues. Germline CDR1 reads MNHEY; CDR2 reads SVGAGI. The CDR3, as DNA: TGTGCCAGCAGTTCGGGGAAGTATGGCTACACCTTC. It translates to CASSSGKYGYTF.

This clonotype was found many times. The rearrangement links TRBV7-9 to TRBJ1-4; 7 bases fit TRBD1. The ends lost 5 bases at V and 5 bases at J; junction bases unmatched: 8. This CDR3 spans 15 amino acids. In germline, CDR1 is SEHNR, CDR2 FQNEAQ (reference sequence). CDR3 in DNA: TGTGCCAGCAGCCGGTTAGGGACAGTGAATGAAAAACTGTTTTTT. Its protein is CASSRLGTVNEKLFF.

This clonotype was seen repeatedly, ten times or more. This chain links TRBV4-1 with TRBJ2-3, with D possibly TRBD2 on 6 matching bases. Germline lookup yields CDR1 MGHRA and CDR2 YSYEKL. V was shortened by 2 bases and J by 6 bases, with 18 bases between the two germline ends. The CDR3 contains 16 residues. The CDR3 bases are TGCGCCAGCAGCCAACCCGGGACTCTCAGGGCGGATACGCAGTATTTT. This translates into CASSQPGTLRADTQYF.

Turning to this clonotype: With a much larger clone just one base away, this may be a read error. The chain is built from TRBV4-1 and TRBJ2-1; possibly TRBD2 for D (7 bases). CDR1 MGHRA and CDR2 YSYEKL come from the germline V gene. The CDR3 is 16 amino acids. Trimming removed 0 bases from V and 4 bases from J, with 13 bases in between. The CDR3 here is CASSQEWGGLYNEQFF. CDR3 nucleotide sequence: TGCGCCAGCAGCCAAGAGTGGGGGGGGCTTTACAATGAGCAGTTCTTC.

This clonotype was counted only a few times. This chain's CDR3 is CASRGQGDGGNTIYF. CDR3 in DNA: TGTGCCAGCAGGGGACAGGGAGACGGTGGAAACACCATATATTTT. The V gene is TRBV3-1, the J gene TRBJ1-3, with 9 bases matching TRBD1. J lost 3 bases, V lost 6 bases, and 6 bases had no gene match. This CDR3 has 15 residues. Germline lookup yields CDR1 LGHDT and CDR2 YNNKEL (reference sequence).

This clonotype was detected ten times or more. The CDR3 sequence: CASSSSPTAKNIQYF. As DNA, the CDR3 is TGTGCCAGCAGCTCTAGCCCCACAGCCAAAAACATTCAGTACTTC. J is TRBJ2-4 and V is TRBV7-2, with TRBD2 as a possible D gene (5 bases). Germline V CDR1 and CDR2: SGHTA, FQGNSA. This CDR3 comprises 15 residues. V was shortened by 4 bases and J by 0 bases, with 10 bases between the two germline ends.

In this sample, this clonotype turned up many times. The rearrangement joins TRBV7-2 to TRBJ2-7, with 7 bases matching TRBD1. Trimming at V came to 1 base and at J to 1 base, leaving 4 bases not matched to a gene. This CDR3 region has 15 residues. Germline CDR1 and CDR2: SGHTA and FQGNSA. The CDR3, as DNA: TGTGCCAGCAGCTTAGATGGGGGACAGTCCTACGAGCAGTACTTC. Translation: CASSLDGGQSYEQYF.

The sample holds a few counts of this clonotype. A much larger clone differs by one base, so this may be a read error. The CDR3 nucleotides read TGCAGTGCTAGATACGGGGGCTATGGCTGCACCTTC. It translates to CSARYGGYGCTF. This chain links TRBV20-1 with TRBJ1-2; D is possibly TRBD1 (6 bases). This CDR3 comprises 12 residues. The germline V gene has CDR1 DFQATT and CDR2 SNEGSKA (reference sequence).